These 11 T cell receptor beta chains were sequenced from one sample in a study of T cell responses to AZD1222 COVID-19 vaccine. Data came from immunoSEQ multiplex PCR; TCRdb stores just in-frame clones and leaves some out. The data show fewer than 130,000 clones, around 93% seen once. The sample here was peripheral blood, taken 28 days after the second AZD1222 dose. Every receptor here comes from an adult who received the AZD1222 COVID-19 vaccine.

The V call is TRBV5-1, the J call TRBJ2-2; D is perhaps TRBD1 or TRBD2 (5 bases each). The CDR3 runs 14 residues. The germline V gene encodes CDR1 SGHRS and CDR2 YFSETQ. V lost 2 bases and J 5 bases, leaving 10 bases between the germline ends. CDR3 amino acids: CASSFGGATGELFF. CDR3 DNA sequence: TGCGCCAGCAGCTTTGGGGGAGCGACCGGGGAGCTGTTTTTT.

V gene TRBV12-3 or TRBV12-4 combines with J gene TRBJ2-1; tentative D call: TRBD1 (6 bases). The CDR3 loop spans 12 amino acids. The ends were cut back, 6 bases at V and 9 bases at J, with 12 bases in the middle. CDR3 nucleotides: TGTGCCAGCAGCCAGGGGACGGGTGAGCAGTTCTTC. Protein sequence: CASSQGTGEQFF.

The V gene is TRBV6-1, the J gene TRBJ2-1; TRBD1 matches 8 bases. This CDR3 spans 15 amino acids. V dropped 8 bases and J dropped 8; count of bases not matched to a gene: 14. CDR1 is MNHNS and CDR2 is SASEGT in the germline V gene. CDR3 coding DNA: TGTGCCAGCCTAACAGGACAGGGATTTAAAGATGAGCAGTTCTTC. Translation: CASLTGQGFKDEQFF.

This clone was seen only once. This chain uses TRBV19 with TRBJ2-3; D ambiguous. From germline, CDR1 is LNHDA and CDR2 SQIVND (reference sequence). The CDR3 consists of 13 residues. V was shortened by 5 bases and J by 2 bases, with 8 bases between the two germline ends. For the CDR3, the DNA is TGTGCCAGTAGTGCCGGAAACACAGATACGCAGTATTTT. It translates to CASSAGNTDTQYF.

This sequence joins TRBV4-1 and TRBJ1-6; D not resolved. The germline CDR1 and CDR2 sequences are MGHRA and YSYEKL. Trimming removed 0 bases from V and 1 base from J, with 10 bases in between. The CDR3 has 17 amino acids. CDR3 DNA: TGCGCCAGCAGCCAAGACTTGGAGAGTTCCTATAATTCACCCCTCCACTTT. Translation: CASSQDLESSYNSPLHF.

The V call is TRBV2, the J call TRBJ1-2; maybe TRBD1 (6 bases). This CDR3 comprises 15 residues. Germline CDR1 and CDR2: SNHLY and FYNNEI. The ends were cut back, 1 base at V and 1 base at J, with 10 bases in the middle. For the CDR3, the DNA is TGTGCCAGCAGTGAAGAGGACAGTTATAACTATGGCTACACCTTC. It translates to CASSEEDSYNYGYTF.

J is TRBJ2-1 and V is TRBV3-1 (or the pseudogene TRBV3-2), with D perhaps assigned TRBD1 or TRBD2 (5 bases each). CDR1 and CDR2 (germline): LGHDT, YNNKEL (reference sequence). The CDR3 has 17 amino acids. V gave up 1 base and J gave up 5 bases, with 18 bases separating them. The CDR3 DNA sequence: TGTGCCAGCAGCCAAGTCATCAGGGACGAAGGCCACAATGAGCAGTTCTTC. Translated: CASSQVIRDEGHNEQFF.

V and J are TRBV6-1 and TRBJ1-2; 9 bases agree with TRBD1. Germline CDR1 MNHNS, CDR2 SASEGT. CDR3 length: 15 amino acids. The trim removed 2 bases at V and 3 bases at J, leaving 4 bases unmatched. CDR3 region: CASSERDRAYYGYTF. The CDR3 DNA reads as TGTGCCAGCAGTGAAAGGGACAGGGCATACTATGGCTACACCTTC.

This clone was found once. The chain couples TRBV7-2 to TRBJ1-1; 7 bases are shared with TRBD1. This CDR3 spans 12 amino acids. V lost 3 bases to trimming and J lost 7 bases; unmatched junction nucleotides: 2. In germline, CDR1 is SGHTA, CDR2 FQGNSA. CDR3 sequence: CASSLRQGEAFF. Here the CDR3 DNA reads TGTGCCAGCAGCTTGAGACAGGGTGAAGCTTTCTTT. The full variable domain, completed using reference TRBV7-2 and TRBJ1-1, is GAGVSQSPSNKVTEKGKDVELRCDPISGHTALYWYRQSLGQGLEFLIYFQGNSAPDKSGLPSDRFSAERTGGSVSTLTIQRTQQEDSAVYLCASSLRQGEAFFGQGTRLTVV.

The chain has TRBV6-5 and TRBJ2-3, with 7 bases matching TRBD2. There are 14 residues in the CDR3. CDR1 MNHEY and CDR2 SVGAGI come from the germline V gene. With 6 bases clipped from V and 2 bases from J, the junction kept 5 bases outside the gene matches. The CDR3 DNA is TGTGCCAGCAGCCGCGGGGGTCCCACAGATACGCAGTATTTT. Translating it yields CASSRGGPTDTQYF.

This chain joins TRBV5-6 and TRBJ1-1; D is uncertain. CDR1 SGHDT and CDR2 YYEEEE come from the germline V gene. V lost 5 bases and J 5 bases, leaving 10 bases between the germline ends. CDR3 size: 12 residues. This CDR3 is CASSSGQTEAFF. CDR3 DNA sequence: TGTGCCAGCAGTTCCGGCCAGACTGAAGCTTTCTTT.